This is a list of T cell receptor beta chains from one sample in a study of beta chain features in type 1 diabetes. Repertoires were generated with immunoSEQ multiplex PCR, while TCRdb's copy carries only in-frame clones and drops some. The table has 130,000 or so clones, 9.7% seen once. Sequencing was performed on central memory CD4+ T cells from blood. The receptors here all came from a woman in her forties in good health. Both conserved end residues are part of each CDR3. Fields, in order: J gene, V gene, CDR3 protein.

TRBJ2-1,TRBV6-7,CASSYPRLVSYNEQFF
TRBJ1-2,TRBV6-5,CASSGSGQSYGYTF
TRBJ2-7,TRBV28,CASSSPQAGGRREQYF
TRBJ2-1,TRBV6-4,CASSSGWGFNEQFF
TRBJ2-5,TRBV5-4,CASSPPGQVQETQYF
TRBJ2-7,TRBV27,CASSSGLAKYEQYF
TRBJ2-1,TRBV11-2,CASSLALWSEQFF
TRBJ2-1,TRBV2,CASSSSGAFWFF
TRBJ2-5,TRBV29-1,CSATGERGDGTQYF
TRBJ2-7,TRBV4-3,CASSQELSPPYEQYF
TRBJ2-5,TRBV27,CASSWGRGETQYF
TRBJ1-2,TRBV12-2,CASRLDLRGNYGYTF
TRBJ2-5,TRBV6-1,CASSFQRETQYF
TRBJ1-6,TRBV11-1,CASSSLGRGNSPLHF
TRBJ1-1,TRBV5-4,CASSLLVNTEAFF